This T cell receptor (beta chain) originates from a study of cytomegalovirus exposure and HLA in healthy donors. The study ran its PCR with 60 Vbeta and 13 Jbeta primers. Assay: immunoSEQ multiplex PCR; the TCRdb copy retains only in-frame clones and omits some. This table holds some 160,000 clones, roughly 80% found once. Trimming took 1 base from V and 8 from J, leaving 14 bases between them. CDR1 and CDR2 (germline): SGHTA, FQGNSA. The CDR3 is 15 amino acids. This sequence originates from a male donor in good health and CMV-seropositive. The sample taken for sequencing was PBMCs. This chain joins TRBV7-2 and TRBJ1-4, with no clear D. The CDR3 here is CASSLGAAGLEKLFF. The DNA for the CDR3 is TGTGCCAGCAGCTTAGGAGCGGCGGGTTTAGAAAAACTGTTTTTT.